This TCR beta chain was sequenced in a study of shared clonotypes between healthy human individuals. General observations from the study: Naive subsets, compared against memory subsets, generally had larger estimated richness values. Exclusively blood specimens were collected; tissue repertoires likely differ. Despite large depth, rarefaction showed incomplete sorted-subset sequencing.

With respect to this clone: Antigen unknown.

The DNA input per sorted-subset replicate PCR was roughly 0.2 ug, corresponding to around 30,000 T cell genomes. Produced via immunoSEQ multiplex PCR; TCRdb's table is partial and in-frame only. The table lists about 2 million clones, 95% of them singletons. Trimming took off 7 bases at V and 0 bases at J, with 16 bases between the two ends. Germline-derived CDR1 and CDR2 are MNHNY and SVGAGI (reference sequence). The CDR3 totals 15 residues. The sample was naive CD4+ T cells sorted from blood. Regarding subset: CD45RA+ positively selected. The source of this sequence is a man aged 18 to 29 in good health. The chain links TRBV6-6 to TRBJ2-7; the D is unclear. The CDR3 DNA is TGTGCCAGCACCTCCCGAAGGGCTGCCTCCTACGAGCAGTACTTC. The encoded protein is CASTSRRAASYEQYF.